These 25 T cell receptor beta chains were sequenced from one sample in a study of blood T cell repertoires in COVID-19. The assay was immunoSEQ multiplex PCR, and TCRdb's table has in-frame clones only and misses some. This table has nearly 300,000 clones, approximately 90% appearing once. Sequencing was performed on peripheral blood. Source of these receptors: a woman in her 30s who had recovered from COVID-19.

This clone occurred a few times. This chain joins TRBV5-1 and TRBJ1-5; TRBD1 matches at 7 bases. This CDR3 has 13 amino acids. From germline, CDR1 is SGHRS and CDR2 YFSETQ. After removal of 4 bases from V and 5 bases from J, the junction contained 3 bases not matched to a gene. Here the CDR3 reads CASSVTGDQPQHF. The CDR3 DNA reads TGCGCCAGCAGCGTAACAGGGGATCAGCCCCAGCATTTT.

This clone was counted a few times. V and J are TRBV18 and TRBJ1-1; 9 bases agree with TRBD1. The ends lost 2 bases at V and 8 bases at J; junction bases unmatched: 6. CDR1 is KGHSH and CDR2 is LQKENI in the germline V gene. The CDR3 has 14 amino acids. The CDR3, as DNA: TGTGCCAGCTCACCAGACAGGGGGGTCTGGGAAGCTTTCTTT. It yields the protein CASSPDRGVWEAFF.

In this sample, this clone turned up once. The chain is built from TRBV19 and TRBJ1-2, with 10 nucleotides matching TRBD1. The CDR3 sequence is 14 residues long. After removal of 4 bases from V and 8 bases from J, the junction contained 7 bases not matched to a gene. Germline V CDR1 and CDR2: LNHDA, SQIVND (reference sequence). The CDR3 DNA reads TGTGCCAGTAGTAAGGGACAGGGGTATAGCGGCTACACCTTC. Translating it yields CASSKGQGYSGYTF.

The rearrangement links TRBV29-1 to TRBJ2-1, with TRBD2 identical over 9 bases. This CDR3 has 15 residues. Trimming cost V 4 bases and J 7 bases; bases outside gene matches: 11. Germline V gene sequence: CDR1 SQVTM, CDR2 ANQGSEA. Here the CDR3 reads CSVGSSAGGLNEQFF. As DNA, the CDR3 is TGCAGCGTTGGCTCTTCGGCGGGGGGGCTGAATGAGCAGTTCTTC.

The chain is built from TRBV4-1 and TRBJ2-7; D possibly corresponds to TRBD2 (6 bases). The germline V and J ends were trimmed by 0 bases and 3 bases, with 9 bases remaining between them. This CDR3 has 14 amino acids. From germline, CDR1 is MGHRA and CDR2 YSYEKL. CDR3 residues: CASSQEGLNYEQYF. CDR3 DNA: TGCGCCAGCAGCCAAGAGGGACTGAACTACGAGCAGTACTTC.

The CDR3 DNA is TGTGCCAGCAATCTACTTCATATCGAGAATGAGCAGTTCTTC. It is translated as CASNLLHIENEQFF. The chain joins TRBV2 to TRBJ2-1; no clear D gene. Looked up from germline, CDR1 is SNHLY and CDR2 is FYNNEI. Trimming took off 7 bases at V and 7 bases at J, with 17 bases between the two ends. The CDR3 has 14 amino acids.

The chain recombines TRBV10-3 with TRBJ1-3; 10 bases align to TRBD1. The germline CDR1 and CDR2 sequences are ENHRY and SYGVKD. V shed 10 bases, J shed 3 bases, and the junction held 9 bases outside the gene matches. The CDR3 consists of 15 residues. CDR3 in amino acids: CATGTGVSGGNTIYF. As DNA, the CDR3 is TGTGCCACGGGGACAGGGGTTAGCGGTGGAAACACCATATATTTT.

This rearrangement joins TRBV7-2 to TRBJ2-1; D gene uncertain. CDR1 is SGHTA and CDR2 is FQGNSA in the germline V gene. Deletions cut 1 base from V and 10 bases from J, with 11 bases between. This CDR3 region has 13 residues. CDR3 in amino acids: CASSLGRVWEQFF. The CDR3, as DNA: TGTGCCAGCAGCTTAGGACGGGTGTGGGAGCAGTTCTTC. Using reference TRBV7-2 and TRBJ2-1 for the parts outside the CDR3, the full variable domain is GAGVSQSPSNKVTEKGKDVELRCDPISGHTALYWYRQSLGQGLEFLIYFQGNSAPDKSGLPSDRFSAERTGGSVSTLTIQRTQQEDSAVYLCASSLGRVWEQFFGPGTRLTVL.

V usage is TRBV5-6 and J usage is TRBJ1-2; TRBD1 might be the D (5 bases). Germline V CDR1 and CDR2: SGHDT, YYEEEE. Trimming removed 0 bases from V and 4 bases from J, with 7 bases in between. This CDR3 spans 13 amino acids. CDR3 sequence: CASSLEGAYGYTF. As DNA, the CDR3 is TGTGCCAGCAGCTTGGAAGGGGCCTATGGCTACACCTTC. The variable domain in full, with the rest retrieved from reference TRBV5-6 and TRBJ1-2, is DAGVTQSPTHLIKTRGQQVTLRCSPKSGHDTVSWYQQALGQGPQFIFQYYEEEERQRGNFPDRFSGHQFPNYSSELNVNALLLGDSALYLCASSLEGAYGYTFGSGTRLTVV.

The chain carries TRBV9 and TRBJ1-6, with a tentative D call TRBD1 (6 bases). Germline lookup yields CDR1 SGDLS and CDR2 YYNGEE. This CDR3 has 18 amino acids. V was cut by 0 bases and J by 7 bases, with 20 bases left in between. This CDR3 is CASSVGPTNRVGNSPLHF. CDR3 DNA: TGTGCCAGCAGCGTAGGCCCAACAAACAGGGTAGGGAATTCACCCCTCCACTTT.

V usage is TRBV10-3 and J usage is TRBJ1-2, with D maybe TRBD1 (6 bases). CDR3 size: 15 residues. The ends were cut back, 6 bases at V and 0 bases at J, with 14 bases in the middle. From germline, CDR1 is ENHRY and CDR2 SYGVKD. The DNA for the CDR3 is TGTGCCATCAGCCCTGACAGGCCTCCTAACTATGGCTACACCTTC. Amino acids: CAISPDRPPNYGYTF.

The rearrangement links TRBV29-1 to TRBJ2-1; perhaps TRBD1 as D (5 bases). This CDR3 comprises 13 residues. Trimming left V 6 bases short and J 0 bases short, with 9 bases between. Germline V gene data show CDR1 as SQVTM and CDR2 as ANQGSEA. In DNA, the CDR3 is TGCAGCGTCTCCAGGGACTCCTACAATGAGCAGTTCTTC. Its protein is CSVSRDSYNEQFF.

V is TRBV2 and J is TRBJ2-1, with 10 positions matching TRBD2. Germline V gives CDR1 SNHLY, CDR2 FYNNEI. The CDR3 is made up of 13 amino acids. V lost 7 bases, J lost 5 bases, and 2 bases stayed unmatched. CDR3 loop: CASTTSGHNEQFF. The CDR3 bases are TGTGCCAGCACGACTAGCGGGCACAATGAGCAGTTCTTC.

The V call is TRBV6-6, the J call TRBJ1-2; D is perhaps TRBD1 (5 bases). This CDR3 is built from 14 residues. Germline V gives CDR1 MNHNY, CDR2 SVGAGI (reference sequence). V was pared by 8 bases and J by 2 bases, with 15 bases between. This CDR3 is CASRFSTENYGYTF. For the CDR3, the DNA is TGTGCCAGCCGGTTCTCGACAGAGAACTATGGCTACACCTTC.

The chain carries TRBV18 and TRBJ2-7; possible D gene TRBD1, 5 bases. In germline, CDR1 is KGHSH, CDR2 LQKENI. This CDR3 contains 14 residues. Trimming stripped 3 bases from V and 2 bases from J, with 11 bases between. The CDR3 sequence is CASSPQGRAYEQYF. The CDR3 region has the DNA TGTGCCAGCTCACCGCAGGGCAGAGCCTACGAGCAGTACTTC.

The CDR3 protein is CASRTVQGPTEAFF. In DNA, the CDR3 is TGTGCCAGCAGAACCGTACAGGGCCCCACTGAAGCTTTCTTT. V usage is TRBV16 and J usage is TRBJ1-1, with D possibly being TRBD1 (6 bases). Trimming removed 6 bases from V and 4 bases from J, with 15 bases in between. This CDR3 is built from 14 residues. CDR1 is KGHSY, CDR2 FQNENV, per germline.

The V call is TRBV6-5, the J call TRBJ1-1; D might be TRBD1 (6 bases). Germline V gives CDR1 MNHEY, CDR2 SVGAGI. This CDR3 is 15 amino acids long. The V and J ends lost 2 bases and 2 bases respectively, with 12 bases between them. CDR3 protein: CASSYGAGDNTEAFF. CDR3 nucleotides: TGTGCCAGCAGTTACGGGGCAGGGGATAACACTGAAGCTTTCTTT.

The J gene is TRBJ2-7, the V gene TRBV9, with a weak D call TRBD1 (6 bases). This CDR3 is built from 15 residues. Germline loops: CDR1 SGDLS, CDR2 YYNGEE. V lost 4 bases to trimming and J lost 2 bases, with 16 bases between them. CDR3 bases: TGTGCCAGCAGCCGACAAACGACAGGTACCTACGAGCAGTACTTC. It encodes CASSRQTTGTYEQYF. The variable domain in full, with the rest retrieved from reference TRBV9 and TRBJ2-7, is DSGVTQTPKHLITATGQRVTLRCSPRSGDLSVYWYQQSLDQGLQFLIQYYNGEERAKGNILERFSAQQFPDLHSELNLSSLELGDSALYFCASSRQTTGTYEQYFGPGTRLTVT.

The chain links TRBV7-9 to TRBJ1-6; D gene ambiguous. V dropped 6 bases and J dropped 4 bases, with 13 bases sitting between them. The CDR3 has 15 residues. Germline CDR1 reads SEHNR; CDR2 reads FQNEAQ (reference sequence). The CDR3 is CASSSRRGYNSPLHF. The DNA of the CDR3 is TGTGCCAGCAGTTCCCGCCGGGGTTATAATTCACCCCTCCACTTT.

The V and J genes are TRBV5-1 and TRBJ2-3; 9 nucleotides match TRBD2. CDR1 is SGHRS and CDR2 is YFSETQ in the germline V gene. The CDR3 extends over 15 amino acids. The J segment lost 3 bases and the V segment lost 2 bases, leaving 4 bases of the junction unmatched. CDR3 nucleotide sequence: TGCGCCAGCAGCTTCGGTAGCGGGGGAACAGATACGCAGTATTTT. Protein product: CASSFGSGGTDTQYF.

The genes are TRBV4-2 and TRBJ2-4; tentatively, D is TRBD1 (7 bases). The germline V and J ends were trimmed by 0 bases and 7 bases, with 16 bases remaining between them. Germline loops: CDR1 LGHNA, CDR2 YNFKEQ. This CDR3 has 16 amino acids. The CDR3 here is CASSQDEGAGGNIQYF. CDR3 DNA sequence: TGTGCCAGCAGCCAAGATGAGGGGGCCGGAGGGAACATTCAGTACTTC.

The chain uses TRBV9 and TRBJ1-2, with 9 nucleotides matching TRBD1. The CDR3 is 15 residues long. After removal of 2 bases from V and 7 bases from J, the junction contained 9 bases not matched to a gene. Germline V gene sequence: CDR1 SGDLS, CDR2 YYNGEE. CDR3 DNA: TGTGCCAGCAGCGTGGGGGACAGGGTGCCGGGTGGCTACACCTTC. This translates into CASSVGDRVPGGYTF.

The chain recombines TRBV3-1 (or the pseudogene TRBV3-2) with TRBJ2-3; D perhaps matches TRBD2 (5 bases). The CDR3 is 16 residues long. Germline assignment: CDR1 LGHDT and CDR2 YNNKEL (reference sequence). V lost 0 bases and J lost 0, with 10 bases in between. CDR3 loop: CASSQEFGDSTDTQYF. The CDR3 DNA follows: TGTGCCAGCAGCCAAGAGTTCGGGGATAGCACAGATACGCAGTATTTT.

The chain combines TRBV21-1 with TRBJ2-2; TRBD1 was called by the table and not checked on the DNA. TRBV21-1 is noted as a pseudogene. This CDR3 contains 16 residues. The CDR3 DNA reads as TGTGCCAGCAGCAAATGTAGGACAGGGAACACCGGGGAGCTGTTTTTT. As protein: CASSKCRTGNTGELFF.

The chain combines TRBV5-5 with TRBJ2-7, with a possible D match to TRBD1 (6 bases). Germline lookup yields CDR1 SGHKS and CDR2 YYEKEE (reference sequence). The CDR3 is made up of 13 amino acids. Trimming stripped 2 bases from V and 2 bases from J, with 8 bases between. CDR3 sequence: CASSFAGAYEQYF. CDR3 nucleotides: TGTGCCAGCAGCTTTGCAGGGGCCTACGAGCAGTACTTC.